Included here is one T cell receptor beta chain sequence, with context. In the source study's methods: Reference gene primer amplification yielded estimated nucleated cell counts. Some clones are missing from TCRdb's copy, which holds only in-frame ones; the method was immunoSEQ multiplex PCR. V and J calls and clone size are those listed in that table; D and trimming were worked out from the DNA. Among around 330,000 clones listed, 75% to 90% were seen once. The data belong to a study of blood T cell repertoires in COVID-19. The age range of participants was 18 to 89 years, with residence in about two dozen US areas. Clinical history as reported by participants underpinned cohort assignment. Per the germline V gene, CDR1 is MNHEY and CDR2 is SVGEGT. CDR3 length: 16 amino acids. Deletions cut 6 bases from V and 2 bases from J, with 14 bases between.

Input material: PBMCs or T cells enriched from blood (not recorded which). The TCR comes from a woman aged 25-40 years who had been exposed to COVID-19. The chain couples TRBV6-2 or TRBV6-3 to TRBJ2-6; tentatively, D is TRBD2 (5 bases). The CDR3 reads CASSPRDFAGANVLTF. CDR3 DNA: TGTGCCAGCAGCCCGAGGGATTTCGCTGGGGCCAACGTCCTGACTTTC.